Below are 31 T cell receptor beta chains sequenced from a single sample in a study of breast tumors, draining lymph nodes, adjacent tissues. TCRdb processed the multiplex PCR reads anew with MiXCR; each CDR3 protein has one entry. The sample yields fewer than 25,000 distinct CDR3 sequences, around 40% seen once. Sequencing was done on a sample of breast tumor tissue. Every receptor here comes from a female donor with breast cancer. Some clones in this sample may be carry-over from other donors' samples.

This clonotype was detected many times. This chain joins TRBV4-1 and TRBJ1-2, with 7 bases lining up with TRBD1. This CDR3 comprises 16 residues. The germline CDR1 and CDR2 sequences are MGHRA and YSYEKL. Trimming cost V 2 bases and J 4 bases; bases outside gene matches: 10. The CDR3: CASSQSPGTVIYGYTF. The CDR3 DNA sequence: TGCGCCAGCAGCCAATCCCCCGGGACAGTGATCTATGGCTACACCTTC.

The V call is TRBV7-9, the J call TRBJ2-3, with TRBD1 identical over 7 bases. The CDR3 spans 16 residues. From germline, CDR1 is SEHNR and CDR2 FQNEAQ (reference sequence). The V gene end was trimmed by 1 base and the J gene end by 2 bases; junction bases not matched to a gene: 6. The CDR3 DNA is TGTGCCAGCAGCTTAGGGGCAGGGGGACCCACAGATACGCAGTATTTT. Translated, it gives CASSLGAGGPTDTQYF.

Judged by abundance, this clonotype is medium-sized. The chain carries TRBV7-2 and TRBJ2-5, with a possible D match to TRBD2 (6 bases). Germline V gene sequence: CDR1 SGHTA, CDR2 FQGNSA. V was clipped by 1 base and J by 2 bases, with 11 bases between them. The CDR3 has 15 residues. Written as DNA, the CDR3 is TGTGCCAGCAGCTTAGGAGGTGGAGGGCAAGAGACCCAGTACTTC. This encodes CASSLGGGGQETQYF.

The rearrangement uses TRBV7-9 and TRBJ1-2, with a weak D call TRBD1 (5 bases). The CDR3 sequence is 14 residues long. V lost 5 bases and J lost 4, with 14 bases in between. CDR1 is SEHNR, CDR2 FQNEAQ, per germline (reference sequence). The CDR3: CASSPGWEIYGYTF. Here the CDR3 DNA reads TGTGCCAGCAGCCCAGGGTGGGAAATCTATGGCTACACCTTC.

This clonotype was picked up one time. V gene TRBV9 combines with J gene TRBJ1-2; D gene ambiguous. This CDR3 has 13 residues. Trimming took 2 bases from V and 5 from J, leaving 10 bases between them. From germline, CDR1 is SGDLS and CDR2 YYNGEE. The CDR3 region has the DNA TGTGCCAGCAGCGTGACGGACGGTTATGGCTACACCTTC. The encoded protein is CASSVTDGYGYTF. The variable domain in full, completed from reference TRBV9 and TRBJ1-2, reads DSGVTQTPKHLITATGQRVTLRCSPRSGDLSVYWYQQSLDQGLQFLIQYYNGEERAKGNILERFSAQQFPDLHSELNLSSLELGDSALYFCASSVTDGYGYTFGSGTRLTVV.

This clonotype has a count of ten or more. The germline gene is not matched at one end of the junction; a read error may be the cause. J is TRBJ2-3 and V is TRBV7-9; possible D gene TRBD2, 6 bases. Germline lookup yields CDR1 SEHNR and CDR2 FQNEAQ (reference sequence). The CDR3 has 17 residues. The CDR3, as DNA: TGTGCCAGCAGCTTTATCCTTCCGGTGCGGGGCACAGATCCGCAGTATTTT. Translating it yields CASSFILPVRGTDPQYF. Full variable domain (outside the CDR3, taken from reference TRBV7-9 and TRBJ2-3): DTGVSQNPRHKITKRGQNVTFRCDPISEHNRLYWYRQTLGQGPEFLTYFQNEAQLEKSRLLSDRFSAERPKGSFSTLEIQRTEQGDSAMYLCASSFILPVRGTDPQYFGPGTRLTVL.

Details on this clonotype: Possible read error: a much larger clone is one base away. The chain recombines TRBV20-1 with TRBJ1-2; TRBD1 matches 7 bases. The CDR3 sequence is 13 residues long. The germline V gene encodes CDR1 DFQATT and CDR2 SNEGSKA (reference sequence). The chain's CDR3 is CSDLQGGGYAYTF. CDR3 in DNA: TGCAGTGACCTACAGGGAGGGGGCTATGCCTACACCTTC.

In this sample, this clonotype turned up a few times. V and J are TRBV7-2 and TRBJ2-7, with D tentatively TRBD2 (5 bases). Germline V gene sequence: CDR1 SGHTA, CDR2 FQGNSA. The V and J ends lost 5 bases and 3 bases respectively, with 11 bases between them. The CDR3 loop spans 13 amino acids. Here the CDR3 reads CASSLRRDYEQYF. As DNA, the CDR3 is TGTGCCAGCAGCCTCCGACGGGACTACGAGCAGTACTTC.

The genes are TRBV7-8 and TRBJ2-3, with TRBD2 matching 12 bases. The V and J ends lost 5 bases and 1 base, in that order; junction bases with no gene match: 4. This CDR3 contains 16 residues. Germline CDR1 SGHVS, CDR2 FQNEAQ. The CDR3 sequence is CASSPWTSGGTDTQYF. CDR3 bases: TGTGCCAGCAGCCCATGGACTAGCGGGGGCACAGATACGCAGTATTTT.

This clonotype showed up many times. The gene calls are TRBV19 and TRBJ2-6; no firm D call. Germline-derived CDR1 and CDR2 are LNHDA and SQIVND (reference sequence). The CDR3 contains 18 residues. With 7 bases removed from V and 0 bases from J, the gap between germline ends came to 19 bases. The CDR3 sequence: CASNSEGRTSSGANVLTF. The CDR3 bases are TGTGCCAGTAACTCTGAAGGCCGGACCAGCTCTGGGGCCAACGTCCTGACTTTC.

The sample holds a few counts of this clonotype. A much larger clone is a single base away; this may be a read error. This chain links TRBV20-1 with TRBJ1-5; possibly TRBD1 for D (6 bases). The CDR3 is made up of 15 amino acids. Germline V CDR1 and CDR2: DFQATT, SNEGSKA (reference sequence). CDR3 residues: CSARVSQGSTQPQHF. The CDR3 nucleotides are TGCAGTGCTAGAGTGTCGCAGGGGAGCACTCAGCCCCAGCATTTT.

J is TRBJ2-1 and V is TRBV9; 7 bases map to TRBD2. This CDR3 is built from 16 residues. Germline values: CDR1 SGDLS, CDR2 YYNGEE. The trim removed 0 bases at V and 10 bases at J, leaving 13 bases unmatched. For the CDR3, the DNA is TGTGCCAGCAGCGTAGAAGGCGGGAGCCATCGTGACGAGCAGTTCTTC. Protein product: CASSVEGGSHRDEQFF.

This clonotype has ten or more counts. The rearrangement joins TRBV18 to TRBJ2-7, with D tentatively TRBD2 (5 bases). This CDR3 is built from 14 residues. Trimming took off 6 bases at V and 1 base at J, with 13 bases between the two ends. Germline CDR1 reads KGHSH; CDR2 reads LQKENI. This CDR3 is CASSRGTDSYEQYF. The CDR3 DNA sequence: TGTGCCAGCTCCCGGGGAACGGATTCCTACGAGCAGTACTTC.

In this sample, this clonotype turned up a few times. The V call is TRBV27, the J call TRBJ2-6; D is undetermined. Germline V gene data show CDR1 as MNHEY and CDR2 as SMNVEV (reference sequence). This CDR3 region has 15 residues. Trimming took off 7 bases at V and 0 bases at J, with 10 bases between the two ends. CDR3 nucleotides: TGTGCCAGCATGTTCCTCACCTCTGGGGCCAACGTCCTGACTTTC. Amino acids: CASMFLTSGANVLTF.

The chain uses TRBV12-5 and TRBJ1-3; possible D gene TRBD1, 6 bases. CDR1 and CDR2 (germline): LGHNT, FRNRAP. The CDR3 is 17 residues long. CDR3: CASSFFAPNTGGNTIYF. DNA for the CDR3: TGTGCCAGCAGTTTTTTTGCCCCAAATACAGGGGGAAACACCATATATTTT.

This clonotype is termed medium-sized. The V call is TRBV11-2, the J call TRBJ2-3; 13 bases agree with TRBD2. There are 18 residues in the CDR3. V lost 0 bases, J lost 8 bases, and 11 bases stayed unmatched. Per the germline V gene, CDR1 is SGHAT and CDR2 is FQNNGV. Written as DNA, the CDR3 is TGTGCCAGCAGCTTAGATCGGGGACTAGCGGGGACGCAATCTACGCAGTATTTT. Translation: CASSLDRGLAGTQSTQYF.

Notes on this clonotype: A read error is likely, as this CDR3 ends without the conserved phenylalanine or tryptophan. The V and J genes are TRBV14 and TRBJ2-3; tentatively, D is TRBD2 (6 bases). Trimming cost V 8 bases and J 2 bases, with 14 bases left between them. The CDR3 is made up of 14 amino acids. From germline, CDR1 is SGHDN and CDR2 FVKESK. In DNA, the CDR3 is TGTGCCAGCCAGGCGGAGGGCCTCACAGATACGCAGTATCTT. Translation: CASQAEGLTDTQYL.

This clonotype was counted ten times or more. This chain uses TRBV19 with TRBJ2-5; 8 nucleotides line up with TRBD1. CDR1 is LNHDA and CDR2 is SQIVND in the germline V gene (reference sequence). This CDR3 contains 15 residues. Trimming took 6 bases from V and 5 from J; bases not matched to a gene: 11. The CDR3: CASSKGDRSGETQYF. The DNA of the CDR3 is TGTGCCAGTAGCAAGGGGGACAGGTCGGGGGAGACCCAGTACTTC.

In nucleotides, the CDR3 is TGTGCCTGGAGTCTAGCGTATGGCACAGATACGCAGTATTTT. Its protein is CAWSLAYGTDTQYF. V is TRBV30 and J is TRBJ2-3; a weak D match, TRBD2 (6 bases). The V gene's germline CDR1 is GTSNPN and CDR2 SVGIG (reference sequence). This CDR3 comprises 14 residues. The germline V and J ends were trimmed by 2 bases and 1 base, with 10 bases remaining between them.

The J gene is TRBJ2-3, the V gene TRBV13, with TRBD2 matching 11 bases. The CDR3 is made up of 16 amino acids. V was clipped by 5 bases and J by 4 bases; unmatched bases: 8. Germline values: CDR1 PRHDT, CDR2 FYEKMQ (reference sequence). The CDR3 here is CASSANSGRASDTQYF. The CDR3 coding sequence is TGTGCCAGCAGCGCTAATAGCGGGAGGGCTTCAGATACGCAGTATTTT.

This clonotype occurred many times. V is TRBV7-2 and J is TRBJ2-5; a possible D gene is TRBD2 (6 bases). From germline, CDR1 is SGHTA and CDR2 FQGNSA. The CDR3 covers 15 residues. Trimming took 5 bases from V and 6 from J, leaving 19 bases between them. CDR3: CASSPGPWEVKTQYF. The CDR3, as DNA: TGTGCCAGCAGCCCGGGCCCCTGGGAGGTGAAGACCCAGTACTTC.

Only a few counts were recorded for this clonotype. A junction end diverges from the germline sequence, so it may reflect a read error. This CDR3 reads CASSGAVGDTTYAQYF. The CDR3 DNA follows: TGTGCCAGCAGCGGAGCGGTGGGGGATACCACCTACGCGCAGTACTTC. This sequence joins TRBV9 and TRBJ2-7; D may correspond to TRBD1 or TRBD2 (5 bases each). Germline assignment: CDR1 SGDLS and CDR2 YYNGEE. The CDR3 loop spans 16 amino acids.

Here the CDR3 reads CATSRDRGRPGANVLTF. CDR3 sequence (DNA): TGTGCCACCTCGAGGGACAGGGGGCGACCTGGGGCCAACGTCCTGACTTTC. The chain joins TRBV15 to TRBJ2-6; 12 nucleotides line up with TRBD1. The CDR3 runs to 17 residues. The V gene's germline CDR1 is LNHNV and CDR2 YYDKDF (reference sequence). V gave up 8 bases and J gave up 2 bases; unmatched junction bases: 7.

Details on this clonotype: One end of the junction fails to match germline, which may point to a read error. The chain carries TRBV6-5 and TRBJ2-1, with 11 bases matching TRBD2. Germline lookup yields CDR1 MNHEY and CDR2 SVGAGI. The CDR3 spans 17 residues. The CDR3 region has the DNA TGTGCCAGCAGTCACTCCCCGACTAGCGGGGTATACAATGAGCAGTTCTTC. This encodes CASSHSPTSGVYNEQFF.

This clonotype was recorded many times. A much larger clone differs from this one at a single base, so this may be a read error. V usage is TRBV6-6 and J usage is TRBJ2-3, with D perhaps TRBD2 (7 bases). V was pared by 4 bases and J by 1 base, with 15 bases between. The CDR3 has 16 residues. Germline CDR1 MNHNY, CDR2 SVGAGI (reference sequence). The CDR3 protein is CASSLLWEGGTDTQYF. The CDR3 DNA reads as TGTGCCAGCAGTTTATTGTGGGAGGGGGGCACAGATACGCAGTATTTT.

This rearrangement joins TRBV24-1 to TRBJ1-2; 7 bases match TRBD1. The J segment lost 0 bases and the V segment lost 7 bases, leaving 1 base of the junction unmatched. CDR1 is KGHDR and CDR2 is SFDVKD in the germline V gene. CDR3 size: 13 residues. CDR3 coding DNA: TGTGCCACCAGCCAGGGGGCTAACTATGGCTACACCTTC. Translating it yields CATSQGANYGYTF.

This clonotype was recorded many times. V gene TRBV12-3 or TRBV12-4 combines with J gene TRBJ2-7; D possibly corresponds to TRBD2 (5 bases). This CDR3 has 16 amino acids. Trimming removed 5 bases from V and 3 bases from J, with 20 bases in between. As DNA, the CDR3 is TGTGCCAGCAGTCCCCCGGGATTTTTAATCGGCTACGAGCAGTACTTC. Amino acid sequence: CASSPPGFLIGYEQYF.

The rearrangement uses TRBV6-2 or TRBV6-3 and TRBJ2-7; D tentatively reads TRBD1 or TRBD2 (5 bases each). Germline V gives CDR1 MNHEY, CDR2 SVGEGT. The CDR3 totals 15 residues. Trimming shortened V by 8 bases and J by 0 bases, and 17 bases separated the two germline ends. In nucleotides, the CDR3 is TGTGCCAGCGGGCCGGGGACCCCTTTCTCCTACGAGCAGTACTTC. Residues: CASGPGTPFSYEQYF.

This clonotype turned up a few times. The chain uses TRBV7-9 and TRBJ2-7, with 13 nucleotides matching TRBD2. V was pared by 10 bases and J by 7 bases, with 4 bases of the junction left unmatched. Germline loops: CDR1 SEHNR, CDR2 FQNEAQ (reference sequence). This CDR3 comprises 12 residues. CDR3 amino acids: CATGLAGQEQYF. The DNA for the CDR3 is TGTGCCACGGGACTAGCGGGACAAGAGCAGTACTTC.

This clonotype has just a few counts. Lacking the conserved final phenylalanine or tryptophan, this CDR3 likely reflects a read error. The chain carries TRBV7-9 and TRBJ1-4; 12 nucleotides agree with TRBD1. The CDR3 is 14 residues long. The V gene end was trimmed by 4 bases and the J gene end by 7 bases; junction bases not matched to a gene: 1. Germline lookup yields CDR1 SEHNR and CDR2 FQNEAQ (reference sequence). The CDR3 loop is CASSWDRGREKLFL. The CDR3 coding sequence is TGTGCCAGCAGCTGGGACAGGGGGCGTGAAAAACTGTTTCTT.

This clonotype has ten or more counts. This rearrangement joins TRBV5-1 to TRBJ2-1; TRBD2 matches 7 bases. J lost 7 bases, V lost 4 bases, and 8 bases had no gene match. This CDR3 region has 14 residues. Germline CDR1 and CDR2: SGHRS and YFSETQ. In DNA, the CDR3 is TGCGCCAGCAGCGGGGGGGGTAGGGTAAATGAGCAGTTCTTC. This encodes CASSGGGRVNEQFF.